The 25 T cell receptor beta chains presented below share a single source sample, sequenced in a study of cytomegalovirus exposure and HLA in healthy donors. Primers included in the PCR were 60 Vbeta and 13 Jbeta primers. The method was immunoSEQ multiplex PCR; TCRdb's version includes in-frame clones alone and lacks a portion of them. The sample includes about 160,000 clones, 85% of them seen just once. Source material: PBMCs. All receptors derive from a man in his late teens or twenties in good health and CMV-seropositive.

The chain couples TRBV11-3 to TRBJ2-7; D remains unclear. V lost 1 base and J 2 bases, leaving 6 bases between the germline ends. The CDR3 sequence is 13 residues long. Germline loops: CDR1 SGHNT, CDR2 YENEEA. CDR3 sequence: CASSLVQTYEQYF. The CDR3, as DNA: TGTGCCAGCAGCTTAGTTCAGACCTACGAGCAGTACTTC.

The chain combines TRBV19 with TRBJ1-2, with no clear D. The V end was cut by 3 bases, the J end by 11 bases, with 16 bases between. The germline CDR1 and CDR2 sequences are LNHDA and SQIVND (reference sequence). The CDR3 length is 13 residues. The CDR3 DNA sequence: TGTGCCAGTAGTATCCCCGGTCGGGGAATGTACACCTTC. It specifies CASSIPGRGMYTF.

V usage is TRBV4-2 and J usage is TRBJ2-3; a weak D match, TRBD2 (7 bases). The germline V gene encodes CDR1 LGHNA and CDR2 YNFKEQ. V lost 0 bases to trimming and J lost 3 bases, with 10 bases between them. This CDR3 contains 15 residues. The CDR3 nucleotides read TGTGCCAGCAGCCAAGAGGGGGGGGCAACAGATACGCAGTATTTT. Protein product: CASSQEGGATDTQYF.

The gene calls are TRBV5-6 and TRBJ2-2, with a tentative D call TRBD1 (6 bases). The germline V gene encodes CDR1 SGHDT and CDR2 YYEEEE. The CDR3 covers 14 residues. V lost 0 bases, J lost 7 bases, and 10 bases lay in between. CDR3 sequence reads: CASSLAGADGELFF. CDR3 DNA: TGTGCCAGCAGCTTGGCAGGGGCGGACGGGGAGCTGTTTTTT.

This clone was counted between two and nine times. This chain links TRBV6-1 with TRBJ1-2; possible D gene TRBD1, 6 bases. Germline values: CDR1 MNHNS, CDR2 SASEGT. The V and J ends lost 7 bases and 4 bases respectively, with 19 bases between them. The CDR3 sequence is 15 residues long. CDR3 DNA: TGTGCCAGCATGGACAGTCAGCCCTTTAGCTATGGCTACACCTTC. This translates into CASMDSQPFSYGYTF.

This clone was detected a few times. The chain recombines TRBV2 with TRBJ1-2; 7 nucleotides match TRBD1. Germline V CDR1 and CDR2: SNHLY, FYNNEI. The CDR3 runs 13 residues. Unmatched junction bases numbered 4, after V lost 5 bases and J lost 4 bases. In DNA form, the CDR3 reads TGTGCCAGCAGTCCAGGGACAGCCTATGGCTACACCTTC. This encodes CASSPGTAYGYTF.

The rearrangement links TRBV10-3 to TRBJ2-1; no reliable D call. Trimming took off 6 bases at V and 6 bases at J, with 6 bases between the two ends. The CDR3 totals 11 residues. In germline, CDR1 is ENHRY, CDR2 SYGVKD. The CDR3 is CAISASNEQFF. The CDR3 bases are TGTGCCATCAGCGCCAGCAATGAGCAGTTCTTC.

The chain has TRBV5-1 and TRBJ1-4; possibly TRBD1 for D (5 bases). CDR1 is SGHRS and CDR2 is YFSETQ in the germline V gene. V lost 3 bases to trimming and J lost 6 bases, with 15 bases between them. This CDR3 contains 15 residues. DNA of the CDR3: TGCGCCAGCAGCTGGTCGGGTTGGGGGGATGAAAAACTGTTTTTT. Translation: CASSWSGWGDEKLFF.

The V and J genes are TRBV7-3 and TRBJ1-2; 8 bases line up with TRBD1. The trim removed 5 bases at V and 2 bases at J, leaving 7 bases unmatched. CDR3 length equals 15 residues. Germline values: CDR1 SGHTA, CDR2 FQGTGA. Written as DNA, the CDR3 is TGTGCCAGCAGCCGCCGGGCAGGGGGCAACTATGGCTACACCTTC. This gives the protein CASSRRAGGNYGYTF.

This clone was observed once. The rearrangement uses TRBV7-2 and TRBJ1-1; a weak D match, TRBD1 (6 bases). Germline CDR1 is SGHTA and CDR2 is FQGNSA. Trimming pared 3 bases from V and 1 base from J, leaving 9 bases between. The CDR3 sequence is 14 residues long. CDR3 loop: CASSLGHANTEAFF. CDR3 nucleotides: TGTGCCAGCAGCTTGGGACACGCGAACACTGAAGCTTTCTTT.

The V and J genes are TRBV5-6 and TRBJ1-1; 9 bases are a match to TRBD1. The CDR3 consists of 17 residues. Trimming took 1 base from V and 4 from J; bases not matched to a gene: 11. The germline V gene has CDR1 SGHDT and CDR2 YYEEEE. The CDR3 sequence: CASSLWTTGGGGTEAFF. The CDR3 coding sequence is TGTGCCAGCAGCTTGTGGACCACAGGGGGCGGAGGCACTGAAGCTTTCTTT.

The V call is TRBV19, the J call TRBJ1-1; D is possibly TRBD1 (5 bases). Trimming cost V 3 bases and J 4 bases, with 9 bases left between them. CDR3 length: 13 amino acids. CDR1 and CDR2 from the germline V gene are LNHDA and SQIVND (reference sequence). The CDR3, as DNA: TGTGCCAGTAGTATCGACGGGGGCACTGAAGCTTTCTTT. It yields the protein CASSIDGGTEAFF.

This chain uses TRBV5-1 with TRBJ2-5; a weak D match, TRBD1 (6 bases). Trimming stripped 0 bases from V and 5 bases from J, with 11 bases between. This CDR3 region has 14 residues. Germline-derived CDR1 and CDR2 are SGHRS and YFSETQ. CDR3 region: CASSLGGPRETQYF. The CDR3 bases are TGCGCCAGCAGCTTGGGGGGGCCTAGGGAGACCCAGTACTTC.

CDR3 coding DNA: TGTGCCAGCAGCGTAGCTAGCACCGGGGAGCTGTTTTTT. Protein: CASSVASTGELFF. The chain uses TRBV9 and TRBJ2-2; D unresolved. The V end lost 0 bases, the J end lost 4 bases, and 4 bases lay between the germline ends. CDR3 length: 13 amino acids. Per germline, CDR1 SGDLS and CDR2 YYNGEE.

The rearrangement links TRBV6-5 to TRBJ1-2; possible D gene TRBD1, 6 bases. V lost 2 bases and J lost 8, with 15 bases in between. The CDR3 is made up of 14 amino acids. The germline gives CDR1 MNHEY, CDR2 SVGAGI. CDR3 loop: CASSYGQGIFGYTF. CDR3 in DNA: TGTGCCAGCAGTTACGGGCAGGGGATATTCGGCTACACCTTC.

The chain links TRBV19 to TRBJ1-5; tentative D call: TRBD1 (6 bases). V was pared by 5 bases and J by 5 bases, with 16 bases between. The CDR3 extends over 15 amino acids. The germline V gene has CDR1 LNHDA and CDR2 SQIVND (reference sequence). The CDR3, as DNA: TGTGCCAGTAGTTCCGGGGCTGGGGGCCATCAGCCCCAGCATTTT. Translation: CASSSGAGGHQPQHF.

The chain is built from TRBV6-1 and TRBJ1-2; D possibly corresponds to TRBD1 (6 bases). The length of the CDR3 is 14 residues. The germline V and J ends were trimmed by 3 bases and 3 bases, with 11 bases remaining between them. CDR1 is MNHNS, CDR2 SASEGT, per germline. This CDR3 is CASSEWGRDYGYTF. CDR3 DNA: TGTGCCAGCAGTGAGTGGGGGCGGGACTATGGCTACACCTTC.

The rearrangement joins TRBV30 to TRBJ2-7, with 11 bases that match TRBD1. Germline V gene sequence: CDR1 GTSNPN, CDR2 SVGIG (reference sequence). V trimming: 3 bases; J trimming: 5 bases; junction bases outside the gene matches: 3. The CDR3 sequence is 13 residues long. The DNA of the CDR3 is TGTGCCTGGAGGGACAGGGGGCGAAACGAGCAGTACTTC. As protein: CAWRDRGRNEQYF.

V gene TRBV29-1 combines with J gene TRBJ1-2; tentative D call: TRBD1 (5 bases). This CDR3 comprises 15 residues. Germline V gives CDR1 SQVTM, CDR2 ANQGSEA. Trimming pared 1 base from V and 5 bases from J, leaving 17 bases between. In DNA, the CDR3 is TGCAGCGTTGAAGTTCTGGCAACGGGGGGTTATGGCTACACCTTC. Residues: CSVEVLATGGYGYTF.

This chain uses TRBV25-1 with TRBJ2-3; 8 bases line up with TRBD1. The V gene's germline CDR1 is MGHDK and CDR2 SYGVNS. The CDR3 spans 18 residues. V lost 6 bases to trimming and J lost 1 base; unmatched junction nucleotides: 15. DNA for the CDR3: TGTGCCAGCAGCTCCACCGGGACAGGCGGGGAACGCACAGATACGCAGTATTTT. It yields the protein CASSSTGTGGERTDTQYF.

The CDR3 region is CASSDSRGRSYEQYF. CDR3 in DNA: TGTGCCAGCAGTGATTCGAGGGGGAGATCCTACGAGCAGTACTTC. The rearrangement joins TRBV6-1 to TRBJ2-7; D is perhaps TRBD1 (6 bases). Germline loops: CDR1 MNHNS, CDR2 SASEGT. The CDR3 runs to 15 residues. Between the trimmed V and J ends, which lost 3 bases and 1 base, there was a span of 13 bases.

This clone was seen just once. The chain employs TRBV6-5 and TRBJ1-6, with D uncertain. The V end lost 6 bases, the J end lost 3 bases, and 6 bases lay between the germline ends. The CDR3 length is 13 residues. Germline V lookup: CDR1 MNHEY, CDR2 SVGAGI. The CDR3 loop reads CASRPGYNSPLHF. The CDR3 DNA is TGTGCCAGCAGACCCGGCTATAATTCACCCCTCCACTTT.

This chain links TRBV6-5 with TRBJ2-7; no firm D call. The germline V gene encodes CDR1 MNHEY and CDR2 SVGAGI. The CDR3 is 15 amino acids. The ends were cut back, 0 bases at V and 4 bases at J, with 13 bases in the middle. DNA of the CDR3: TGTGCCAGCAGTTACTCGTACAAGGAGAGTTACGAGCAGTACTTC. This translates into CASSYSYKESYEQYF.

This rearrangement joins TRBV29-1 to TRBJ2-7; D gene unclear. Trimming pared 0 bases from V and 0 bases from J, leaving 9 bases between. Looked up from germline, CDR1 is SQVTM and CDR2 is ANQGSEA. The CDR3 is 14 amino acids. The CDR3 spells CSVEETRSSYEQYF. DNA for the CDR3: TGCAGCGTTGAAGAAACAAGGAGCTCCTACGAGCAGTACTTC.

This clone appeared once. The genes are TRBV21-1 and TRBJ1-1; no DNA check was done on the table's D call, TRBD1. TRBV21-1 is listed as a pseudogene. This CDR3 has 14 amino acids. CDR3 amino acids: CASTRGGQAPEAFF. DNA for the CDR3: TGTGCCAGCACCCGAGGGGGCCAGGCCCCTGAAGCTTTCTTT.